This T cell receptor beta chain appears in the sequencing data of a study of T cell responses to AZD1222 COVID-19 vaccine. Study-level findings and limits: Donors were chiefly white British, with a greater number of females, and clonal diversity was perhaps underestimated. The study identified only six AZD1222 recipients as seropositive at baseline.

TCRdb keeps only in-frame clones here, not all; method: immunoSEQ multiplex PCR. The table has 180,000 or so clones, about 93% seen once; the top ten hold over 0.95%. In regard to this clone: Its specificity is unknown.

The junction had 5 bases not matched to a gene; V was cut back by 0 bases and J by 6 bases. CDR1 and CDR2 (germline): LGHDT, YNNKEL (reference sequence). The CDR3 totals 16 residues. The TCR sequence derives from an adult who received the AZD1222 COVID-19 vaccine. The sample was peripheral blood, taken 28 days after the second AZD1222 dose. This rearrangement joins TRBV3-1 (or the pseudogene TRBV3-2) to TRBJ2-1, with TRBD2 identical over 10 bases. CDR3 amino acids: CASSQDLIAGGNEQFF. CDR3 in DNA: TGTGCCAGCAGCCAAGATCTGATAGCGGGGGGCAATGAGCAGTTCTTC.